Shown below are 9 T cell receptor beta chains from a single sample sequenced in a study of cytomegalovirus exposure and HLA in healthy donors. Both 60 Vbeta primers and 13 Jbeta primers went into the PCR. Sequencing was performed with immunoSEQ multiplex PCR; in TCRdb, only in-frame clones are kept and a portion is missing. The sample includes about 150,000 clones, about four fifths of them seen just once. Sequencing was performed on PBMCs. These receptor sequences come from a woman aged 40-49 years in good health and CMV-seropositive.

The chain employs TRBV5-6 and TRBJ2-5; the match to TRBD2 covers 7 bases. The trim removed 4 bases at V and 0 bases at J, leaving 15 bases unmatched. Germline V gene data show CDR1 as SGHDT and CDR2 as YYEEEE. The CDR3 totals 18 residues. The CDR3 is CASSAAAGEHKYQETQYF. CDR3 in DNA: TGTGCCAGCAGCGCGGCCGCGGGAGAACATAAGTACCAAGAGACCCAGTACTTC.

The rearrangement links TRBV7-2 to TRBJ2-2; no clear D. From germline, CDR1 is SGHTA and CDR2 FQGNSA. Trimming removed 3 bases from V and 4 bases from J, with 3 bases in between. The CDR3 runs to 12 residues. Here the CDR3 reads CASSLRTGELFF. The CDR3 nucleotides read TGTGCCAGCAGCTTGCGCACCGGGGAGCTGTTTTTT.

This CDR3 is CASSLTHTNEKLFF. The CDR3 bases are TGTGCCAGCAGCCTGACTCATACTAATGAAAAACTGTTTTTT. The J gene is TRBJ1-4, the V gene TRBV9, with no clear D. The germline CDR1 and CDR2 sequences are SGDLS and YYNGEE. The CDR3 sequence is 14 residues long. V was shortened by 4 bases and J by 2 bases, with 9 bases between the two germline ends.

The gene calls are TRBV28 and TRBJ2-7, with 8 nucleotides matching TRBD2. The length of the CDR3 is 12 residues. V lost 8 bases and J lost 5; bases outside the gene matches: 5. The germline V gene encodes CDR1 MDHEN and CDR2 SYDVKM. CDR3 in DNA: TGTGCCAGCCAACGGGGGGGACACGAGCAGTACTTC. It translates to CASQRGGHEQYF.

V and J are TRBV5-4 and TRBJ2-7; D is possibly TRBD1 (6 bases). Trimming pared 4 bases from V and 6 bases from J, leaving 14 bases between. CDR3 size: 13 residues. Germline CDR1 SGHNT, CDR2 YYREEE (reference sequence). CDR3 nucleotides: TGTGCCAGCAGCGCTCGGACAGAGCTCGAGCAGTACTTC. Its protein is CASSARTELEQYF. The variable domain in full, completed from reference TRBV5-4 and TRBJ2-7, reads ETGVTQSPTHLIKTRGQQVTLRCSSQSGHNTVSWYQQALGQGPQFIFQYYREEENGRGNFPPRFSGLQFPNYSSELNVNALELDDSALYLCASSARTELEQYFGPGTRLTVT.

The chain carries TRBV27 and TRBJ1-5; 8 bases are shared with TRBD1. This CDR3 has 16 amino acids. Per germline, CDR1 MNHEY and CDR2 SMNVEV (reference sequence). V was pared by 6 bases and J by 0 bases, with 7 bases of the junction left unmatched. The CDR3 nucleotides read TGTGCCAGCAGCCCAGGACAGGGCTATAGCAATCAGCCCCAGCATTTT. Amino acid sequence: CASSPGQGYSNQPQHF.

The chain recombines TRBV9 with TRBJ2-7; a possible D gene is TRBD1 (5 bases). The V end was cut by 2 bases, the J end by 2 bases, with 14 bases between. This CDR3 has 15 residues. CDR1 is SGDLS and CDR2 is YYNGEE in the germline V gene. The DNA of the CDR3 is TGTGCCAGCAGCGTCGACAGTTATGTTCCCTACGAGCAGTACTTC. It specifies CASSVDSYVPYEQYF. Full variable domain (missing parts from reference TRBV9 and TRBJ2-7): DSGVTQTPKHLITATGQRVTLRCSPRSGDLSVYWYQQSLDQGLQFLIQYYNGEERAKGNILERFSAQQFPDLHSELNLSSLELGDSALYFCASSVDSYVPYEQYFGPGTRLTVT.

This rearrangement joins TRBV10-2 to TRBJ1-6, with 10 bases matching TRBD1. Germline V gene data show CDR1 as WSHSY and CDR2 as SAAADI. The CDR3 consists of 14 residues. Losses at the gene ends were 7 bases for V and 10 bases for J; bases not matched to a gene: 7. The CDR3, as DNA: TGCGCCAGCATGGGCGGGACAGGGGTATCACCCCTCCACTTT. Its translation is CASMGGTGVSPLHF.

This sequence joins TRBV27 and TRBJ1-6; D unresolved. With 4 bases removed from V and 7 bases from J, the gap between germline ends came to 8 bases. Looked up from germline, CDR1 is MNHEY and CDR2 is SMNVEV (reference sequence). The CDR3 is made up of 13 amino acids. The CDR3 here is CASSWVGNSPLHF. The CDR3 bases are TGTGCCAGCAGTTGGGTCGGGAATTCACCCCTCCACTTT.